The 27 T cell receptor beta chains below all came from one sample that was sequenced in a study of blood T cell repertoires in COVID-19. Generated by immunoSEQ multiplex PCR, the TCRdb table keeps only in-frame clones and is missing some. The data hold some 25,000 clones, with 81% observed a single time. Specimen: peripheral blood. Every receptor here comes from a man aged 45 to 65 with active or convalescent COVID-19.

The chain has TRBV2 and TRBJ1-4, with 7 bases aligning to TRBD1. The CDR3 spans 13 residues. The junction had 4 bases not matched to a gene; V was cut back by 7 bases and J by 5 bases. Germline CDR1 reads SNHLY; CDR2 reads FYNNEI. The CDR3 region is CASMDRMNEKLFF. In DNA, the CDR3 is TGTGCCAGCATGGACAGGATGAATGAAAAACTGTTTTTT.

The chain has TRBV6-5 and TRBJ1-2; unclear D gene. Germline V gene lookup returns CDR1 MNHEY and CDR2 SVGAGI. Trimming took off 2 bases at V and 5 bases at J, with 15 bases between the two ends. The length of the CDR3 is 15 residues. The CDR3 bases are TGTGCCAGCAGTTACCCTGGAGGTCTCCCATATGGCTACACCTTC. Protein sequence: CASSYPGGLPYGYTF.

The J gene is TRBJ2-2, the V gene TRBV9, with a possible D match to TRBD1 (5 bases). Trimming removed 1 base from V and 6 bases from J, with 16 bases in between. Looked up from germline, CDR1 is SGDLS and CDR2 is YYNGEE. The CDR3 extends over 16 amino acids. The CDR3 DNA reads TGTGCCAGCAGCGTACTAGACTCATCAGGGTCCGGGGAGCTGTTTTTT. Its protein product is CASSVLDSSGSGELFF.

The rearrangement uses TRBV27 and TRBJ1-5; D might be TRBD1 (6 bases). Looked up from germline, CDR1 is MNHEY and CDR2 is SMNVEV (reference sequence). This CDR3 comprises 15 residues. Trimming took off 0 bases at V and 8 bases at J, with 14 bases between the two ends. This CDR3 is CASSLSTRGGEPQHF. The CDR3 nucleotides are TGTGCCAGCAGTTTATCTACGAGGGGGGGTGAGCCCCAGCATTTT.

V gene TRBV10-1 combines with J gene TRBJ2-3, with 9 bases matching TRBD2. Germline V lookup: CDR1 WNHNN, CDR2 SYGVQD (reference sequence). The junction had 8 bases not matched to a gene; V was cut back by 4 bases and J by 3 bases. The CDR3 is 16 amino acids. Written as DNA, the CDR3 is TGCGCCAGCAGTGTTGCTAGGACTAGCGCAACAGATACGCAGTATTTT. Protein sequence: CASSVARTSATDTQYF.

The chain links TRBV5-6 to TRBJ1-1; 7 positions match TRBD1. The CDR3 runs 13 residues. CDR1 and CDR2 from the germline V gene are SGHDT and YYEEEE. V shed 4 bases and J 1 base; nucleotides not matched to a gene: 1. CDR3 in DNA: TGTGCCAGCAGCCGGACAGGGAACACTGAAGCTTTCTTT. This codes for CASSRTGNTEAFF.

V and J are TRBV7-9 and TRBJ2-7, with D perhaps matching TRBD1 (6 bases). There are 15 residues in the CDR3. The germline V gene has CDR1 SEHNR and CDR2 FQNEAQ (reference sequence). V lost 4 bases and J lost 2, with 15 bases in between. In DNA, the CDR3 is TGTGCCAGCAGCTCCAGGACAGCCTTGACCTACGAGCAGTACTTC. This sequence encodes CASSSRTALTYEQYF.

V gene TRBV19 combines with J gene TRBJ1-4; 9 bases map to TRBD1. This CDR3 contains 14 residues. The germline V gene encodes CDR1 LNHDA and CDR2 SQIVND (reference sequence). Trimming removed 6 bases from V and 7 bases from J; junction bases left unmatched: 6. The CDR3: CASSRTGEGEKLFF. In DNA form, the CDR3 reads TGTGCCAGTAGCCGGACAGGGGAGGGTGAAAAACTGTTTTTT. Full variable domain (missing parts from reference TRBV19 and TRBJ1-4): DGGITQSPKYLFRKEGQNVTLSCEQNLNHDAMYWYRQDPGQGLRLIYYSQIVNDFQKGDIAEGYSVSREKKESFPLTVTSAQKNPTAFYLCASSRTGEGEKLFFGSGTQLSVL.

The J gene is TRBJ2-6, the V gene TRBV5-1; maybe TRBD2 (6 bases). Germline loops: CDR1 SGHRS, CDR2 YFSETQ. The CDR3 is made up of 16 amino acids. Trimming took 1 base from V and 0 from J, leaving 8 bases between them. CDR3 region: CASSLMGGSGANVLTF. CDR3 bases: TGCGCCAGCAGCTTGATGGGGGGCTCTGGGGCCAACGTCCTGACTTTC.

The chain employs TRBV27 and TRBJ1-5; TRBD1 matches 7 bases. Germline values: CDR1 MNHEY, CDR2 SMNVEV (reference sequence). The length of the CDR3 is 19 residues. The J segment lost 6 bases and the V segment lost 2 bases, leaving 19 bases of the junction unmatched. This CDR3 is CASSLKRWDSAGVGQPQHF. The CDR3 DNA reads TGTGCCAGCAGTTTAAAAAGGTGGGACAGTGCAGGGGTTGGTCAGCCCCAGCATTTT.

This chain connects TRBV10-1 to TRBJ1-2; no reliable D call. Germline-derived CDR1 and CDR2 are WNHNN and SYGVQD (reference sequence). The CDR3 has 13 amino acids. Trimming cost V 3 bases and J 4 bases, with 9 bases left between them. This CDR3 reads CASSDSGSYGYTF. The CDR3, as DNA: TGCGCCAGCAGTGACTCGGGGAGCTATGGCTACACCTTC.

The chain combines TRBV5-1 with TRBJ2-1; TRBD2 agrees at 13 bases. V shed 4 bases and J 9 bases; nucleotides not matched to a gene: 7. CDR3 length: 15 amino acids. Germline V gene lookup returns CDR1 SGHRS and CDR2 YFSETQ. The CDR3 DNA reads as TGCGCCAGCAGCACCGGACTAGCGGGAGAGGGTGAGCAGTTCTTC. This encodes CASSTGLAGEGEQFF.

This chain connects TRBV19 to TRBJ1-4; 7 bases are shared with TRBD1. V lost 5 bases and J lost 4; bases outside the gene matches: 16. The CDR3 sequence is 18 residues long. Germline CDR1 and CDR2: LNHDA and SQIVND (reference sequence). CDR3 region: CASSADRVSEDHNEKLFF. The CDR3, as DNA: TGTGCCAGTAGTGCCGACAGGGTAAGTGAGGACCATAATGAAAAACTGTTTTTT.

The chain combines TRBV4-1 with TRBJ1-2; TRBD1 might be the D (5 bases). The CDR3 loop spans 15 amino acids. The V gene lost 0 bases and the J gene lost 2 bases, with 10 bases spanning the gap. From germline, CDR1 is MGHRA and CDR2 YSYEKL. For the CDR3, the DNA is TGCGCCAGCAGCCAAGATCAGGGTCCCAACTATGGCTACACCTTC. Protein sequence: CASSQDQGPNYGYTF.

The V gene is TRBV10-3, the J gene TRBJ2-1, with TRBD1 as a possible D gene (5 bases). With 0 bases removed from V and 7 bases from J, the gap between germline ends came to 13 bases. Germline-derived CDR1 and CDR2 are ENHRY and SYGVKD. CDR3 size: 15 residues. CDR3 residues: CAISESNPGANEQFF. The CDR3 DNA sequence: TGTGCCATCAGTGAGTCGAATCCTGGGGCTAATGAGCAGTTCTTC.

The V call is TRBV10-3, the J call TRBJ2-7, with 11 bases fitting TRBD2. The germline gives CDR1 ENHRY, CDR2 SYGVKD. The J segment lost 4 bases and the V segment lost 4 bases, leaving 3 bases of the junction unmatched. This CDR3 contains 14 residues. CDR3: CAISGLAGGYEQYF. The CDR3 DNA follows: TGTGCCATCAGTGGTCTAGCGGGGGGATACGAGCAGTACTTC.

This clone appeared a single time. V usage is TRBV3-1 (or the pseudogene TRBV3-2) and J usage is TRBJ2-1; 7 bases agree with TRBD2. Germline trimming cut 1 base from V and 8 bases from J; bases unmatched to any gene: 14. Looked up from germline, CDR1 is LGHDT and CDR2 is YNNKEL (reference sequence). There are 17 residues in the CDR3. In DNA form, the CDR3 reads TGTGCCAGCAGCCAAGCTCCCTGGCGGGGGAGTCGGTATGAGCAGTTCTTC. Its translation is CASSQAPWRGSRYEQFF.

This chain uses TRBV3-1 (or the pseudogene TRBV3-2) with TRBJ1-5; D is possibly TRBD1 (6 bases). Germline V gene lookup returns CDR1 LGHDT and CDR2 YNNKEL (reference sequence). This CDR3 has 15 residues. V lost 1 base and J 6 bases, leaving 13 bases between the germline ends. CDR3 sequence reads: CASSQGGGGGQPQHF. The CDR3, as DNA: TGTGCCAGCAGCCAAGGTGGTGGGGGCGGTCAGCCCCAGCATTTT.

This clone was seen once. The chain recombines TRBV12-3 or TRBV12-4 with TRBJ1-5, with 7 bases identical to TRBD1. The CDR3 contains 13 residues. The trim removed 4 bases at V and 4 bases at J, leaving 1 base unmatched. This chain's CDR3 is CASSYRGNQPQHF. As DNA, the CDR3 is TGTGCCAGCAGTTACAGGGGAAATCAGCCCCAGCATTTT.

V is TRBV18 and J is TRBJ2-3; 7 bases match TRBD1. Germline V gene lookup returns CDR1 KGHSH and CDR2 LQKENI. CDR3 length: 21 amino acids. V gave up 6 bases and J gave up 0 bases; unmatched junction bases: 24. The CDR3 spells CASSPDTTWDSEKYSTDTQYF. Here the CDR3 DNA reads TGTGCCAGCTCTCCAGATACTACCTGGGACAGCGAAAAATATAGCACAGATACGCAGTATTTT.

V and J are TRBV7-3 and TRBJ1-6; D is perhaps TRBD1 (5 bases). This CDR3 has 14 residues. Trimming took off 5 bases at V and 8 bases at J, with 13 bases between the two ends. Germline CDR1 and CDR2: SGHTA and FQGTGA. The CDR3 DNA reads TGTGCCAGCAGCAGCAGGGTAGGGGATTCACCCCTCCACTTT. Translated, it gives CASSSRVGDSPLHF. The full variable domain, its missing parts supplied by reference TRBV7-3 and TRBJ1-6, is GAGVSQTPSNKVTEKGKYVELRCDPISGHTALYWYRQSLGQGPEFLIYFQGTGAADDSGLPNDRFFAVRPEGSVSTLKIQRTERGDSAVYLCASSSRVGDSPLHFGNGTRLTVT.

CDR3 amino acids: CASSSRGTGELFF. DNA for the CDR3: TGTGCCAGCAGCTCCCGAGGCACCGGGGAGCTGTTTTTT. This chain connects TRBV9 to TRBJ2-2; D is unclear. V was pared by 4 bases and J by 4 bases, with 8 bases between. This CDR3 contains 13 residues. Germline values: CDR1 SGDLS, CDR2 YYNGEE.

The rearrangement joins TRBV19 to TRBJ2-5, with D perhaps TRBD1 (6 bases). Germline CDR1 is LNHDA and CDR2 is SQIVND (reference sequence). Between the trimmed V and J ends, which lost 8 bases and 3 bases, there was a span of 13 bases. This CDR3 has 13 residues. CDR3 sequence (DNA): TGTGCCAGTGGAACTGGACAGAAAGAGACCCAGTACTTC. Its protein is CASGTGQKETQYF.

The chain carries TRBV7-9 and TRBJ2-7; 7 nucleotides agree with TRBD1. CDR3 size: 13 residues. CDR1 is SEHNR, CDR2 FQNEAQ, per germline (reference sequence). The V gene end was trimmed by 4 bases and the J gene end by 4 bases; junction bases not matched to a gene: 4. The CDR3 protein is CASSSGQFYEQYF. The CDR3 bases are TGTGCCAGCAGCTCGGGACAGTTTTACGAGCAGTACTTC.

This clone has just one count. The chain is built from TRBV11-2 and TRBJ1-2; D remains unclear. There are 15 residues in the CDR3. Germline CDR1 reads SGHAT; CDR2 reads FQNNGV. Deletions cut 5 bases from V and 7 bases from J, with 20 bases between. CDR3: CASSPRRVTGGGYTF. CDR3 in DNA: TGTGCCAGCAGCCCCCGAAGGGTCACGGGAGGTGGCTACACCTTC.

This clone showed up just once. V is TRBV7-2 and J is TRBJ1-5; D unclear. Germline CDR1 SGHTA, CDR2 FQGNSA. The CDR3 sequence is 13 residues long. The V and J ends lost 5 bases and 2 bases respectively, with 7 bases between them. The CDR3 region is CASSNRGNQPQHF. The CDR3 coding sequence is TGTGCCAGCAGCAACAGAGGCAATCAGCCCCAGCATTTT.

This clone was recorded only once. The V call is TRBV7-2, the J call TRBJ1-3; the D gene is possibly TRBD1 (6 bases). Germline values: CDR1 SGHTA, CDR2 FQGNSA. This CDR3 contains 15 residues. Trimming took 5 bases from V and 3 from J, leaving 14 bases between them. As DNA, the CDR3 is TGTGCCAGCAGCGTCTCAGCAGGGGTTGGAAACACCATATATTTT. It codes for CASSVSAGVGNTIYF.